This T cell receptor beta chain comes out of a study of shared clonotypes between healthy human individuals. This CDR3 comprises 16 residues. V lost 2 bases and J lost 7; bases outside the gene matches: 6. The germline V gene encodes CDR1 LGHNT and CDR2 FRNRAP. Findings and caveats of the study: Inspection by rarefaction showed sorted-subset sequencing to be incomplete despite large depth.

As concerns this clone: Antigen specificity is unknown.

Only in-frame clones appear in the TCRdb table, and some are missing; sequencing was by immunoSEQ multiplex PCR. This table has about 2 million clones, about 95% appearing once. CD45RO-negative cells were positively selected for CCR7, leaving out terminally differentiated effector memory CD45RA+ cells. This clonotype was obtained from a man aged 18 to 29 in good health. V is TRBV12-5 and J is TRBJ2-1; 12 positions agree with TRBD2. Sequenced sample: naive CD8+ T cells sorted from blood. The CDR3 region has the DNA TGTGCTAGTGGTTTGCCACCGGGACTAGCGGGTAATGAGCAGTTCTTC. Protein: CASGLPPGLAGNEQFF.